The sequence of this T cell receptor beta chain was determined in a study of blood T cell repertoires in COVID-19. Using immunoSEQ multiplex PCR, the repertoire was profiled, and TCRdb retains in-frame clones only, with some absent. This table holds fewer than 250,000 clones, about 91% found once. Losses at the gene ends were 2 bases for V and 2 bases for J; bases not matched to a gene: 16. Germline assignment: CDR1 MGHRA and CDR2 YSYEKL. This CDR3 has 19 amino acids. The rearrangement uses TRBV4-1 and TRBJ1-2, with 8 bases fitting TRBD1. Sequencing was done on a sample of PBMCs or T cells enriched from blood (not recorded which). This TCR was recovered from a woman aged 25 to 39 with acute COVID-19. The CDR3: CASSQRVPGQATFNYGYTF. The CDR3 DNA reads as TGCGCCAGCAGCCAAAGGGTACCGGGACAGGCAACATTCAACTATGGCTACACCTTC.